The text below deals with one TCR beta chain. The sample holds one count of this clone. The antigen this receptor binds is unknown. The input lacks base qualities; no much larger clone sits a single base away. Relative to germline, V is missing 0 bases and J is missing 6 bases, with 15 bases of the junction outside any gene match. The germline V gene supplies CDR1 SGHTA and CDR2 FQGNSA. The CDR3, from cysteine to phenylalanine, totals 18 residues. Kept here is only the CDR3 DNA, which spans 54 bases and is read in frame from base 1. This entry is derived from a study of identifying expanded T cells in peripheral blood (dated 2019 in TCRdb). Study-wide context: Technical replicates were generated by sequencing separate aliquots of the same genomic DNA pool, and four replicates were compared pairwise. General conclusions and limits of the study: Across all healthy donors, variance in clone template counts between approximately two-week samples was found to increase significantly with total template count. Across all healthy-donor time intervals, the beta-binomial model significantly lowered both the number of clones called differentially abundant and the false-positive rate. The authors expected that over much longer intervals, such as months to years, biological variance in healthy repertoires might increase even further. The binomial model flagged around 1.2 differentially abundant clones between technical replicates, compared with about 16 over approximately 2 weeks and 19 to 20 over approximately four weeks.

No immune events such as infections were documented for the healthy donors during the collection period. Blood repertoires from healthy donors were used as a training cohort for calibrating time-dependent variance in a beta-binomial model of differential abundance of T-cell clones. The training cohort included around ten healthy donors, of whom 3 were female and 7 were male. On average the donors were around 45 years old, and their ages spanned roughly 25 to 70 years. Whole blood was collected from each healthy donor at three time points spaced two weeks apart and obtained from a commercial supplier. For immunosequencing, genomic DNA was extracted from whole blood that had not been sorted. The immunoSEQ Assay, which relies on bias-controlled multiplex PCR amplification of genomic DNA, was used to profile TCRbeta CDR3 regions. In the authors' own workflow: The absolute abundance of each unique TCRbeta CDR3 region was quantified after sequences were collapsed and filtered. Two models were used to test differential abundance: a binomial model (Fisher-equivalent) and a beta-binomial model that adds time-dependent variance fitted from healthy donors. Clones with fewer than 5 combined templates were removed, and a clone was called differentially abundant if the clone's Benjamini-Hochberg FDR was below 0.01. In the beta-binomial model, variance was expressed as a function of the total template count across the two samples, in the form v = (b*log(k)+a)^2. The source is immuneACCESS, and TCRdb retained only in-frame sequences with V and J called. Part of the clones is not carried over; for the studies checked, unresolved V genes explain less than half of this, and the remainder is unexplained. V, J and clone size reflect that table, while D and trimming were determined from the DNA. In all, the sample holds approximately 120,000 clones, and 88% of those were seen once. The ten largest account for approximately 8% of the sample.

The sequence was obtained from a person between 18 and 75 years old in good health. Specimen: blood. The rearranged chain carries TRBV7-2 and TRBJ2-7; TRBD1 agrees with 9 junctional bases. The CDR3 region reads CASSLALPRRDRASEQYF. The DNA reads as follows: TGTGCCAGCAGCTTAGCGCTACCGCGGCGGGACAGGGCCTCCGAGCAGTACTTC.